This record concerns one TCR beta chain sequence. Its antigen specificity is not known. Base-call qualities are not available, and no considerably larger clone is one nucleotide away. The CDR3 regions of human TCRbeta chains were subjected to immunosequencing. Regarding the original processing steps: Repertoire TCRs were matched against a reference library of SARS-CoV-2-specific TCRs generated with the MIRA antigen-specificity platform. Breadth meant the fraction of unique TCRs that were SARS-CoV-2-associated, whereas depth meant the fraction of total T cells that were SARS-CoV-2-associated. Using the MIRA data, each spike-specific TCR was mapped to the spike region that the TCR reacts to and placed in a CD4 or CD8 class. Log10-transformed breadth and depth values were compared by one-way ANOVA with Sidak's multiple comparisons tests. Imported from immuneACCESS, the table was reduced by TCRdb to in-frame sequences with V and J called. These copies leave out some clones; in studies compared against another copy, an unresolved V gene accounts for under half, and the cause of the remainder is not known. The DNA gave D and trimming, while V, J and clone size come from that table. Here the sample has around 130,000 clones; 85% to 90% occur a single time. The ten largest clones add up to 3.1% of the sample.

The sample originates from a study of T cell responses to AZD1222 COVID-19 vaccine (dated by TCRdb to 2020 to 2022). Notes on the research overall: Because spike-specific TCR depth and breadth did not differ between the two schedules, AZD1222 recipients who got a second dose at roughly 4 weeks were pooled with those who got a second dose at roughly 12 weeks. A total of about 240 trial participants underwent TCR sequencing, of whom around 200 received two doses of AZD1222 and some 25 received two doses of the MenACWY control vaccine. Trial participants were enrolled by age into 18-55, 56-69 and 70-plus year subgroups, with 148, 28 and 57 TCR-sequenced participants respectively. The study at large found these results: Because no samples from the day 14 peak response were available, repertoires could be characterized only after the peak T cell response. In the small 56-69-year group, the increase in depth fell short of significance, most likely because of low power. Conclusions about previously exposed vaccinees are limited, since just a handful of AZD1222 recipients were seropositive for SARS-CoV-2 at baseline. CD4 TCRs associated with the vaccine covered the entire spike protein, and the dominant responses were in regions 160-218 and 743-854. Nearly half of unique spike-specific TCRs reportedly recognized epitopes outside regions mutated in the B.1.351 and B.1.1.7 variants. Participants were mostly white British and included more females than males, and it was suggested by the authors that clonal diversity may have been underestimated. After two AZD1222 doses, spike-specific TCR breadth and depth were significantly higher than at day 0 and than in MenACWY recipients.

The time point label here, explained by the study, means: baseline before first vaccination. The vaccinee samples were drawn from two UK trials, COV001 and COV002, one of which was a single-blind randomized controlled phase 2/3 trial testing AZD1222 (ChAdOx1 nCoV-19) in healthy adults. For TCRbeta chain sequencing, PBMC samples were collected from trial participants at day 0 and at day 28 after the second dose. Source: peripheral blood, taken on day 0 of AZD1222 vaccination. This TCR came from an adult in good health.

The DNA sequence is given as TGTGCCAGCAGCGTAGCCCCGGGACAGAGCTATGGCTACACCTTC. Translated, this gives CASSVAPGQSYGYTF. Recombination joined TRBV9 with TRBJ1-2, and 7 junction bases match TRBD1. CDR1 and CDR2, looked up from the germline V gene, are SGDLS and YYNGEE. V has 0 bases trimmed and J has 4 bases trimmed; junction bases matching no gene number 6. The CDR3 runs 15 residues from the cysteine to the phenylalanine. The read is trimmed to its CDR3 DNA, 45 bases read in frame from base 1. Supplemented by the reference TRBV9 and TRBJ1-2 proteins around the CDR3, the complete variable domain is DSGVTQTPKHLITATGQRVTLRCSPRSGDLSVYWYQQSLDQGLQFLIQYYNGEERAKGNILERFSAQQFPDLHSELNLSSLELGDSALYFCASSVAPGQSYGYTFGSGTRLTVV.